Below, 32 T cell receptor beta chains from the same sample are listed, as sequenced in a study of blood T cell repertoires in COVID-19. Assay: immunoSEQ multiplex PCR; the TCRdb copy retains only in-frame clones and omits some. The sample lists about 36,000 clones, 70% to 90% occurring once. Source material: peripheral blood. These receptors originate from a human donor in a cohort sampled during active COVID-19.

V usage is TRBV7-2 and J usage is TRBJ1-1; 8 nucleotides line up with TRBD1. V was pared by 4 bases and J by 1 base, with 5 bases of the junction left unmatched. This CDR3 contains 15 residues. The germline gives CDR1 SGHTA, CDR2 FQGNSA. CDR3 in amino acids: CASSSGGGRNTEAFF. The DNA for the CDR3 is TGTGCCAGCAGCTCAGGGGGCGGTAGGAACACTGAAGCTTTCTTT.

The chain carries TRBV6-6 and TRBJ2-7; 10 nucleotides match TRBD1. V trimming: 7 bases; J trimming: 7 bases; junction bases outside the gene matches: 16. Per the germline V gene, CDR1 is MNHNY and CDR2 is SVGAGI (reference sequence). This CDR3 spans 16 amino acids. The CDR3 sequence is CASTQSVGTGVREQYF. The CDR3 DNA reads TGTGCCAGCACCCAATCTGTAGGGACAGGGGTAAGGGAGCAGTACTTC.

CDR3 region: CATYGGGNQPQHF. For the CDR3, the DNA is TGTGCCACCTATGGGGGGGGCAATCAGCCCCAGCATTTT. The genes are TRBV15 and TRBJ1-5; D is perhaps TRBD1 (5 bases). The V gene's germline CDR1 is LNHNV and CDR2 YYDKDF (reference sequence). The V gene lost 8 bases and the J gene lost 2 bases, with 10 bases spanning the gap. This CDR3 has 13 amino acids.

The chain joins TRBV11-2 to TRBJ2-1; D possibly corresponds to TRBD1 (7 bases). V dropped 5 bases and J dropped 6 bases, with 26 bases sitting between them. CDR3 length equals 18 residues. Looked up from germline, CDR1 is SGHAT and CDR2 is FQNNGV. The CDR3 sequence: CASSRTPSGGGIGNEQFF. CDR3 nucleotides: TGTGCCAGCAGCCGTACGCCCAGCGGAGGGGGCATTGGCAATGAGCAGTTCTTC.

Here the CDR3 reads CASSLVSPPETQYF. CDR3 coding DNA: TGCGCCAGCAGCTTGGTGAGCCCGCCCGAGACCCAGTACTTC. This chain links TRBV5-1 with TRBJ2-5; D not resolved. Germline V CDR1 and CDR2: SGHRS, YFSETQ. Trimming removed 0 bases at V and 5 bases at J, with 11 bases between. The CDR3 loop spans 14 amino acids.

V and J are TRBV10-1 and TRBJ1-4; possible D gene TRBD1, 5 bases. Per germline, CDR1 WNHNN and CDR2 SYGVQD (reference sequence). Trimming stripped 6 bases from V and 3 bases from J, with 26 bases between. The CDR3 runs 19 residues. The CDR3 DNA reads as TGCGCCAGCAGAATCCCATTCAGGCAGGGAACCGCCTCTAATGAAAAACTGTTTTTT. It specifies CASRIPFRQGTASNEKLFF.

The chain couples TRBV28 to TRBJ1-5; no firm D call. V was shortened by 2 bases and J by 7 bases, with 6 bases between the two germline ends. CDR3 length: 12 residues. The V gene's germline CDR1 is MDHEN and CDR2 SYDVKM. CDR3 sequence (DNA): TGTGCCAGCAGTTTAAGTCGGCAGCCCCAGCATTTT. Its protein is CASSLSRQPQHF.

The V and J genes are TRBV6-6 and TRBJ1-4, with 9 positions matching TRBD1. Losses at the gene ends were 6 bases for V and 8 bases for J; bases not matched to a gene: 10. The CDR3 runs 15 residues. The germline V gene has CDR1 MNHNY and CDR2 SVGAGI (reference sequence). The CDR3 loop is CASSGTTGGEEKLFF. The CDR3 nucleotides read TGTGCCAGCAGCGGGACTACAGGGGGCGAGGAAAAACTGTTTTTT.

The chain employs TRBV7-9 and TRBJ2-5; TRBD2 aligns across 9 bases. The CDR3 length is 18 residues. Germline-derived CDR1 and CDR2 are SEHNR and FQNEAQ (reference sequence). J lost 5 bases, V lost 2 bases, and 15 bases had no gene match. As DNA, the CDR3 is TGTGCCAGCAGCTTATCTTGGGTCTCGGCGGGGGGGCAGGAGACCCAGTACTTC. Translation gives CASSLSWVSAGGQETQYF.

This CDR3 is CAISEGTVKMSLHF. CDR3 in DNA: TGTGCCATCAGTGAGGGGACTGTCAAGATGTCCCTCCACTTT. The V call is TRBV10-3, the J call TRBJ1-6; a possible D gene is TRBD1 (5 bases). Trimming left V 2 bases short and J 14 bases short, with 16 bases between. Germline CDR1 reads ENHRY; CDR2 reads SYGVKD. The CDR3 is made up of 14 amino acids.

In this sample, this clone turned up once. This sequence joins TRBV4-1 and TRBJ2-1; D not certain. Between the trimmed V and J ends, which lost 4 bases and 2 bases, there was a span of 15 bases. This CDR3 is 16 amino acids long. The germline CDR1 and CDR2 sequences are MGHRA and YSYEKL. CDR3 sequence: CASSRKVSGTYNEQFF. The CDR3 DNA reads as TGCGCCAGCAGCCGAAAAGTCTCAGGAACCTACAATGAGCAGTTCTTC.

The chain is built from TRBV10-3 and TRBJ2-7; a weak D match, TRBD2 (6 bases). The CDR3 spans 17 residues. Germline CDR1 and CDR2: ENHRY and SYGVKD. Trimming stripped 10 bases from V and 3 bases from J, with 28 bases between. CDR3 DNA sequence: TGTGCCACCTCCGGGCTCAGTGCCTGGGGGGACTTCTACGAGCAGTACTTC. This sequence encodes CATSGLSAWGDFYEQYF.

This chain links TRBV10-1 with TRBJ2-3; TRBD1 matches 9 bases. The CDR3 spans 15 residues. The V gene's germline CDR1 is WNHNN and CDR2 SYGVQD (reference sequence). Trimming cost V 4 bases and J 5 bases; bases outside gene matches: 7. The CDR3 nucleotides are TGCGCCAGCAGTGTGGATGGGACAGGGCTAGATACGCAGTATTTT. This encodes CASSVDGTGLDTQYF.

CDR3 nucleotide sequence: TGTGCCAGCAGCTGGAGACAGGACGCGAACACTGAAGCTTTCTTT. It encodes CASSWRQDANTEAFF. This sequence joins TRBV7-9 and TRBJ1-1; D is perhaps TRBD1 (6 bases). V lost 4 bases and J 1 base, leaving 13 bases between the germline ends. The germline CDR1 and CDR2 sequences are SEHNR and FQNEAQ (reference sequence). CDR3 length: 15 amino acids. The whole variable domain, filled in from reference TRBV7-9 and TRBJ1-1, reads DTGVSQNPRHKITKRGQNVTFRCDPISEHNRLYWYRQTLGQGPEFLTYFQNEAQLEKSRLLSDRFSAERPKGSFSTLEIQRTEQGDSAMYLCASSWRQDANTEAFFGQGTRLTVV.

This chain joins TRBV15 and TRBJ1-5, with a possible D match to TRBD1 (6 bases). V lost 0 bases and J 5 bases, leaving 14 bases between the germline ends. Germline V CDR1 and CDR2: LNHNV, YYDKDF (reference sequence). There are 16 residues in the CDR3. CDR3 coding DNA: TGTGCCACCAGCAGAGATCACGGGGACAACTATCAGCCCCAGCATTTT. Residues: CATSRDHGDNYQPQHF.

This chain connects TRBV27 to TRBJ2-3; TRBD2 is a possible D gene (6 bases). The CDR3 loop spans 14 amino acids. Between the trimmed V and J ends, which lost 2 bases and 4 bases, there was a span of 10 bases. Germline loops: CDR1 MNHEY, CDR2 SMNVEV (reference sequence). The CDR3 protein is CASSLSGPADTQYF. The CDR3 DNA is TGTGCCAGCAGTTTAAGCGGGCCGGCAGATACGCAGTATTTT.

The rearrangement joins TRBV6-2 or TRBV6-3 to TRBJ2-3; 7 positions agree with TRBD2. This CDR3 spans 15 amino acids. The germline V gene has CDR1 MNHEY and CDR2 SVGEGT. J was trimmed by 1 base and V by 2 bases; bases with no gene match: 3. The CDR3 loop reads CASSYGLAGTDTQYF. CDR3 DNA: TGTGCCAGCAGTTACGGGCTAGCGGGCACAGATACGCAGTATTTT.

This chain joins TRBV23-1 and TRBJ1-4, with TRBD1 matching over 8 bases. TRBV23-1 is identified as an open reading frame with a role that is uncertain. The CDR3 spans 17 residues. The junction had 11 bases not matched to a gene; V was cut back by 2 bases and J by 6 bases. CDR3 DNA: TGCGCCAGCAGTCAAGGGCAGGGGGCGCGATCATATGAAAAACTGTTTTTT. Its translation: CASSQGQGARSYEKLFF.

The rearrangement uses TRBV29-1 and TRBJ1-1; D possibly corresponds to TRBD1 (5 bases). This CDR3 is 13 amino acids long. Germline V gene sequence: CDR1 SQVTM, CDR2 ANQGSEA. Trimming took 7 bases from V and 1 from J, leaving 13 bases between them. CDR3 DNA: TGCAGCGCCCACGGGAGGGGGAACACTGAAGCTTTCTTT. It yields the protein CSAHGRGNTEAFF.

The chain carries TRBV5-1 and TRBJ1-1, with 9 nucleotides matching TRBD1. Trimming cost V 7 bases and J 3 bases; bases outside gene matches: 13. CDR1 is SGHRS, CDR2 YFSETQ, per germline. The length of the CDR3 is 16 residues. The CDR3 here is CASQKGQGLRDTEAFF. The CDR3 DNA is TGCGCCAGCCAAAAGGGACAGGGCCTGAGAGACACTGAAGCTTTCTTT.

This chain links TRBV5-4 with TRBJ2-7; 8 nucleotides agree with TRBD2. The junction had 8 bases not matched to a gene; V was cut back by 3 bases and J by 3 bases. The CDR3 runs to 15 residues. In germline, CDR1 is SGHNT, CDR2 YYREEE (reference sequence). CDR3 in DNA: TGTGCCAGCAGCTCCAAAACTAGCGGAGACTACGAGCAGTACTTC. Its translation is CASSSKTSGDYEQYF.

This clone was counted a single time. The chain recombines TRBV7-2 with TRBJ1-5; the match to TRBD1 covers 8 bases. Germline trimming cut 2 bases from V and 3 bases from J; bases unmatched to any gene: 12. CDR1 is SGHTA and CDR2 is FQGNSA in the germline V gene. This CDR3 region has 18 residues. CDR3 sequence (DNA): TGTGCCAGCAGCTTAAAGAGCGGGACAGGCATTTCCAATCAGCCCCAGCATTTT. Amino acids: CASSLKSGTGISNQPQHF.

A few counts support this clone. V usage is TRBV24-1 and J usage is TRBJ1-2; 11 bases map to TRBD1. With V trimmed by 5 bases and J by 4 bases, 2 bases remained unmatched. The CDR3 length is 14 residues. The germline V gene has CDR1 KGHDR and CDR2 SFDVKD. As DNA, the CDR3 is TGTGCCACCAGTGGGACAGGGGGCGGCTATGGCTACACCTTC. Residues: CATSGTGGGYGYTF.

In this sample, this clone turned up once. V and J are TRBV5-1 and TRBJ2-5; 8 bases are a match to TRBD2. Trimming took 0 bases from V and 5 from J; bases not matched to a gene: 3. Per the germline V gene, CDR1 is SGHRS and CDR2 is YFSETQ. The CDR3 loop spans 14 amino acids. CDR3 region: CASSLDPGGETQYF. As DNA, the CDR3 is TGCGCCAGCAGCTTGGACCCGGGGGGGGAGACCCAGTACTTC.

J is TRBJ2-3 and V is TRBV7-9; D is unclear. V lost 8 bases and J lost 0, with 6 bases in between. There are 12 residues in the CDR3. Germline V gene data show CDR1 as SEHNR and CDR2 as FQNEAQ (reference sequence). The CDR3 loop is CASPTSTDTQYF. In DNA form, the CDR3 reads TGTGCCAGCCCTACCAGCACAGATACGCAGTATTTT.

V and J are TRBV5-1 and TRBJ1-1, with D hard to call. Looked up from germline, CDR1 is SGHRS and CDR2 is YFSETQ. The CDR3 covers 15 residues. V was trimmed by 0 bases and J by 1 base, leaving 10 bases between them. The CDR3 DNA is TGCGCCAGCAGCTTGGAGGGAGGGTCGAACACTGAAGCTTTCTTT. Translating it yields CASSLEGGSNTEAFF.

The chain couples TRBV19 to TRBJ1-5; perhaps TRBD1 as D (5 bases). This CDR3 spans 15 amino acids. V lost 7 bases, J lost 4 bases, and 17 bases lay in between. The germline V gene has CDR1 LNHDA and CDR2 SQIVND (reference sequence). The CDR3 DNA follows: TGTGCCAGTAACCCGTCCCAGGGAAGAAATCAGCCCCAGCATTTT. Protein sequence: CASNPSQGRNQPQHF. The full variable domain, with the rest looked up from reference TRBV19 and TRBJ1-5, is DGGITQSPKYLFRKEGQNVTLSCEQNLNHDAMYWYRQDPGQGLRLIYYSQIVNDFQKGDIAEGYSVSREKKESFPLTVTSAQKNPTAFYLCASNPSQGRNQPQHFGDGTRLSIL.

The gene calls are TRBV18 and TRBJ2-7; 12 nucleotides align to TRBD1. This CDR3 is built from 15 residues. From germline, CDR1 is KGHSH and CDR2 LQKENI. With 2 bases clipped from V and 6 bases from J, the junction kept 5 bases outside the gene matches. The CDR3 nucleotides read TGTGCCAGCTCACCATTGGGACAGGGGGCTGGCGAGCAGTACTTC. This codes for CASSPLGQGAGEQYF.

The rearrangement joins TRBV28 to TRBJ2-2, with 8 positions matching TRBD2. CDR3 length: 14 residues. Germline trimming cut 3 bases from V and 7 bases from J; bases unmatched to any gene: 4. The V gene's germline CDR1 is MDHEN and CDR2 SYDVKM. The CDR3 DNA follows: TGTGCCAGCAGTTTGTTGCTAGCGGGCGGGGAGCTGTTTTTT. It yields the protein CASSLLLAGGELFF.

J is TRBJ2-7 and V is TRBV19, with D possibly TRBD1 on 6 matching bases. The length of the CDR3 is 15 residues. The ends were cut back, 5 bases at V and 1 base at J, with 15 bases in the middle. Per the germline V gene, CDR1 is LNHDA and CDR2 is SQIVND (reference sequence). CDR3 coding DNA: TGTGCCAGTAGTCCACAGGGTGCCCCTTCCTACGAGCAGTACTTC. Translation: CASSPQGAPSYEQYF.

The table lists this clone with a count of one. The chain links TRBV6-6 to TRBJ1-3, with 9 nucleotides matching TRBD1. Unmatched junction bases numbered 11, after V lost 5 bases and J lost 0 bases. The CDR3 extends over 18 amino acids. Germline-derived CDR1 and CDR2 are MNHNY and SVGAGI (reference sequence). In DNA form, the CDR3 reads TGTGCCAGCAGTCCGGACCGGACAGGGGCGAACTCTGGAAACACCATATATTTT. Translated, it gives CASSPDRTGANSGNTIYF.

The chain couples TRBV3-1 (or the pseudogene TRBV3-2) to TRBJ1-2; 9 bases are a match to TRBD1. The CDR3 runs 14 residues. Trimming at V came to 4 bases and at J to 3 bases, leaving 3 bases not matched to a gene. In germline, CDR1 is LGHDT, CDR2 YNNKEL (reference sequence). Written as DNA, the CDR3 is TGTGCCAGCAGCCGGGACAGGGCTTACTATGGCTACACCTTC. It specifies CASSRDRAYYGYTF.